The 28 T cell receptor beta chains below come from one sample, sequenced in a study of blood T cell repertoires in COVID-19. The protocol was immunoSEQ multiplex PCR, while the TCRdb copy is restricted to in-frame clones and leaves out a portion. The table records hundreds of thousands of clones, about 87% of them present only once. The sequenced sample consisted of PBMCs or T cells enriched from blood (not recorded which). The receptor set was obtained from a woman aged 45 to 65 who had recovered from COVID-19.

This clone has a handful of counts. The chain carries TRBV7-9 and TRBJ1-2; 7 bases are a match to TRBD1. Looked up from germline, CDR1 is SEHNR and CDR2 is FQNEAQ (reference sequence). The CDR3 runs to 13 residues. Trimming removed 5 bases from V and 3 bases from J; junction bases left unmatched: 3. The chain's CDR3 is CASSPTGDYGYTF. In nucleotides, the CDR3 is TGTGCCAGCAGCCCTACAGGGGACTATGGCTACACCTTC.

The rearrangement links TRBV7-9 to TRBJ2-5; possibly TRBD2 for D (7 bases). V was cut by 5 bases and J by 4 bases, with 17 bases left in between. Germline CDR1 and CDR2: SEHNR and FQNEAQ (reference sequence). The length of the CDR3 is 15 residues. The CDR3 DNA reads TGTGCCAGCAGCCAGGGGTCCGGGGGGATAGAGACCCAGTACTTC. Protein sequence: CASSQGSGGIETQYF.

The V gene is TRBV30, the J gene TRBJ2-7; weak D call: TRBD1 (5 bases). CDR1 is GTSNPN and CDR2 is SVGIG in the germline V gene (reference sequence). This CDR3 comprises 14 residues. V lost 1 base and J 4 bases, leaving 14 bases between the germline ends. CDR3 protein: CAWSAGRVKYEQYF. As DNA, the CDR3 is TGTGCCTGGAGTGCAGGCAGGGTCAAATACGAGCAGTACTTC.

This clone was counted between two and nine times. The chain is built from TRBV28 and TRBJ1-1; D gene uncertain. Germline V gene sequence: CDR1 MDHEN, CDR2 SYDVKM. V lost 1 base and J lost 11, with 11 bases in between. This CDR3 is 12 amino acids long. The CDR3 sequence: CASSLYGEEAFF. CDR3 sequence (DNA): TGTGCCAGCAGTTTATACGGGGAAGAGGCTTTCTTT.

This clone has just a few counts. A junction boundary mismatches the germline segment, possibly from a read error. The genes are TRBV7-7 and TRBJ1-5; D call uncertain. Per germline, CDR1 SSHAT and CDR2 FNYEAQ (reference sequence). The CDR3 runs to 13 residues. CDR3 in amino acids: CASSLRGNQPQHF. CDR3 sequence (DNA): TGTGCTAGCAGCTTACGGGGAAATCAGCCCCAGCATTTT.

This rearrangement joins TRBV27 to TRBJ2-1; D remains unclear. The germline V gene has CDR1 MNHEY and CDR2 SMNVEV (reference sequence). The V end was cut by 4 bases, the J end by 10 bases, with 8 bases between. This CDR3 is built from 11 residues. CDR3 in DNA: TGTGCCAGCAGTTCCGCGATCGAGCAGTTCTTC. Translating gives CASSSAIEQFF.

The rearrangement uses TRBV2 and TRBJ1-2; possibly TRBD1 for D (5 bases). Germline V lookup: CDR1 SNHLY, CDR2 FYNNEI. The length of the CDR3 is 11 residues. Trimming pared 3 bases from V and 7 bases from J, leaving 6 bases between. CDR3 region: CASSEGGGYTF. Written as DNA, the CDR3 is TGTGCCAGCAGTGAGGGGGGTGGCTACACCTTC.

This sequence joins TRBV30 and TRBJ2-6; a possible D gene is TRBD1 (5 bases). Germline V gene data show CDR1 as GTSNPN and CDR2 as SVGIG (reference sequence). This CDR3 has 14 residues. V lost 4 bases, J lost 1 base, and 8 bases lay in between. The CDR3 DNA is TGTGCCTGGAACGCAGGGTCTGGGGCCAACGTCCTGACTTTC. Its translation: CAWNAGSGANVLTF.

This clone occurred once. The chain couples TRBV28 to TRBJ2-5; no clear D. CDR1 and CDR2 (germline): MDHEN, SYDVKM. The germline V and J ends were trimmed by 3 bases and 5 bases, with 7 bases remaining between them. This CDR3 is 12 amino acids long. As DNA, the CDR3 is TGTGCCAGCAGTTTTGTCGGGGAGACCCAGTACTTC. Translating it yields CASSFVGETQYF.

V usage is TRBV28 and J usage is TRBJ1-5; the D is unclear. V was cut by 6 bases and J by 6 bases, with 9 bases left in between. The CDR3 spans 12 residues. Germline V gene lookup returns CDR1 MDHEN and CDR2 SYDVKM. DNA for the CDR3: TGTGCCAGCAGACGCCAGCGTCAGCCCCAGCATTTT. Protein product: CASRRQRQPQHF.

This clone came up once. The V call is TRBV7-2, the J call TRBJ2-1; D ambiguous. Germline V gene lookup returns CDR1 SGHTA and CDR2 FQGNSA. This CDR3 has 13 residues. Trimming took 0 bases from V and 8 from J, leaving 8 bases between them. The CDR3 spells CASSLARNDEQFF. The DNA of the CDR3 is TGTGCCAGCAGCTTAGCGCGGAATGATGAGCAGTTCTTC.

The chain has TRBV9 and TRBJ1-3; tentative D call: TRBD1 (5 bases). The CDR3 contains 15 residues. Germline lookup yields CDR1 SGDLS and CDR2 YYNGEE. V lost 4 bases and J lost 3, with 14 bases in between. This CDR3 reads CASSPRRQGGNTIYF. In DNA form, the CDR3 reads TGTGCCAGCAGCCCCCGCAGGCAGGGTGGAAACACCATATATTTT.

The chain couples TRBV19 to TRBJ2-1; TRBD1 aligns across 9 bases. Germline values: CDR1 LNHDA, CDR2 SQIVND (reference sequence). After removal of 5 bases from V and 1 base from J, the junction contained 9 bases not matched to a gene. CDR3 size: 17 residues. The CDR3 coding sequence is TGTGCCAGTAGTCCAAGAACCGGGACAGGGTCCTACAATGAGCAGTTCTTC. Its translation is CASSPRTGTGSYNEQFF.

The J gene is TRBJ2-5, the V gene TRBV4-3; 12 bases align to TRBD1. Per germline, CDR1 LGHNA and CDR2 YSLEER. With 1 base clipped from V and 6 bases from J, the junction kept 9 bases outside the gene matches. The length of the CDR3 is 17 residues. The CDR3 region has the DNA TGCGCCAGCAGCCAAGGCTGGGGACAGGGGGCTGTAAAGACCCAGTACTTC. Translation: CASSQGWGQGAVKTQYF.

Points on this clone: At one end the junction does not follow the germline gene, possibly because of a read error. The CDR3 sequence is CASTLEGGTLHEKLFF. The CDR3 DNA reads TGTGCCAGCACCTTGGAGGGTGGGACACTCCATGAAAAACTGTTTTTT. The chain carries TRBV5-5 and TRBJ1-4, with D possibly TRBD1 on 6 matching bases. Germline CDR1 and CDR2: SGHKS and YYEKEE (reference sequence). The CDR3 loop spans 16 amino acids.

V usage is TRBV12-3 or TRBV12-4 and J usage is TRBJ1-5; no firm D call. The V and J ends lost 3 bases and 5 bases respectively, with 8 bases between them. The CDR3 runs 13 residues. CDR3 sequence (DNA): TGTGCCAGCAGTTTTTTTGCGTATCAGCCCCAGCATTTT. This translates into CASSFFAYQPQHF.

This sequence joins TRBV2 and TRBJ1-2; weak D call: TRBD1 (5 bases). The V end was cut by 5 bases, the J end by 2 bases, with 9 bases between. The CDR3 consists of 13 residues. CDR1 SNHLY and CDR2 FYNNEI come from the germline V gene. CDR3 nucleotide sequence: TGTGCCAGCAGTTTCAGGGCCAACTATGGCTACACCTTC. This sequence encodes CASSFRANYGYTF.

The CDR3 DNA follows: TGTGCCAGCAGCCATCGTGGACAGGGGGCGATTCTTGGCTACACCTTC. This encodes CASSHRGQGAILGYTF. The chain combines TRBV5-6 with TRBJ1-2, with TRBD1 identical over 11 bases. V lost 4 bases and J lost 7; bases outside the gene matches: 12. Germline V gives CDR1 SGHDT, CDR2 YYEEEE. CDR3 length: 16 residues. The variable domain in full, completed from reference TRBV5-6 and TRBJ1-2, reads DAGVTQSPTHLIKTRGQQVTLRCSPKSGHDTVSWYQQALGQGPQFIFQYYEEEERQRGNFPDRFSGHQFPNYSSELNVNALLLGDSALYLCASSHRGQGAILGYTFGSGTRLTVV.

J is TRBJ2-7 and V is TRBV4-1; 7 nucleotides line up with TRBD2. Germline assignment: CDR1 MGHRA and CDR2 YSYEKL. This CDR3 is built from 16 residues. J lost 7 bases, V lost 0 bases, and 12 bases had no gene match. CDR3 sequence: CASSQEFYAGALEQYF. CDR3 DNA: TGCGCCAGCAGCCAAGAGTTTTATGCGGGAGCCCTTGAGCAGTACTTC.

The chain recombines TRBV7-2 with TRBJ2-1, with D possibly matching TRBD1 (6 bases). The CDR3 length is 14 residues. Germline CDR1 SGHTA, CDR2 FQGNSA. V was pared by 2 bases and J by 15 bases, with 20 bases between. The CDR3 DNA is TGTGCCAGCAGCTTATCGAGGGGCTCTCAAGGGGGGTTCTTC. This gives the protein CASSLSRGSQGGFF.

This chain links TRBV6-5 with TRBJ2-2, with D perhaps matching TRBD2 (5 bases). The V gene lost 0 bases and the J gene lost 4 bases, with 12 bases spanning the gap. Germline CDR1 MNHEY, CDR2 SVGAGI. The length of the CDR3 is 16 residues. The CDR3 here is CASSYSAGWGTGELFF. CDR3 coding DNA: TGTGCCAGCAGTTACTCGGCGGGCTGGGGCACCGGGGAGCTGTTTTTT.

The CDR3 is CASSLVQGGGYTF. CDR3 coding DNA: TGTGCCAGCAGTTTAGTCCAGGGTGGTGGCTACACCTTC. V gene TRBV28 combines with J gene TRBJ1-2; possibly TRBD1 for D (5 bases). The CDR3 spans 13 residues. CDR1 is MDHEN, CDR2 SYDVKM, per germline. V was trimmed by 2 bases and J by 7 bases, leaving 11 bases between them.

This clone was seen just once. The chain employs TRBV7-9 and TRBJ2-1; 7 bases fit TRBD2. The CDR3 spans 12 residues. Germline V gene data show CDR1 as SEHNR and CDR2 as FQNEAQ (reference sequence). J lost 6 bases, V lost 5 bases, and 1 base had no gene match. The CDR3 is CASSPSGNEQFF. DNA of the CDR3: TGTGCCAGCAGCCCTAGCGGCAATGAGCAGTTCTTC.

The chain is built from TRBV29-1 and TRBJ2-7, with D possibly matching TRBD2 (6 bases). V was shortened by 6 bases and J by 3 bases, with 12 bases between the two germline ends. The length of the CDR3 is 12 residues. CDR1 is SQVTM, CDR2 ANQGSEA, per germline. The CDR3 bases are TGCAGCGTGCAAACTAGCAGCTACGAGCAGTACTTC. This gives the protein CSVQTSSYEQYF.

The chain has TRBV9 and TRBJ1-2; D perhaps matches TRBD1 (5 bases). This CDR3 has 14 amino acids. V lost 3 bases to trimming and J lost 5 bases, with 14 bases between them. Per germline, CDR1 SGDLS and CDR2 YYNGEE. Here the CDR3 DNA reads TGTGCCAGCAGCGAGACGGGGGGGTTATATGGCTACACCTTC. Translating gives CASSETGGLYGYTF.

The CDR3 DNA sequence: TGTGCCAGCAGCCTTAGCGGGAGGGGTGGCACCGGGGAGCTGTTTTTT. This gives the protein CASSLSGRGGTGELFF. The rearrangement links TRBV3-1 (or the pseudogene TRBV3-2) to TRBJ2-2; 11 bases agree with TRBD2. Per the germline V gene, CDR1 is LGHDT and CDR2 is YNNKEL (reference sequence). The V segment lost 4 bases and the J segment 4 bases; nucleotides outside the gene matches: 5. CDR3 size: 16 residues.

The chain links TRBV6-2 or TRBV6-3 to TRBJ2-3; 9 nucleotides line up with TRBD2. V shed 0 bases and J 2 bases; nucleotides not matched to a gene: 3. The CDR3 spans 16 residues. Germline assignment: CDR1 MNHEY and CDR2 SVGEGT. The CDR3 DNA is TGTGCCAGCAGTTACTCCGGGACTAGCCTCACAGATACGCAGTATTTT. This encodes CASSYSGTSLTDTQYF.

This clone was seen once. This chain links TRBV28 with TRBJ2-2; the D gene is possibly TRBD2 (6 bases). This CDR3 has 15 amino acids. V was trimmed by 6 bases and J by 1 base, leaving 12 bases between them. Germline V gene lookup returns CDR1 MDHEN and CDR2 SYDVKM. The CDR3 spells CASRGSGKNTGELFF. The DNA of the CDR3 is TGTGCCAGCAGGGGTAGCGGTAAGAACACCGGGGAGCTGTTTTTT. Based on the CDR3 plus reference TRBV28 and TRBJ2-2, the full variable domain is DVKVTQSSRYLVKRTGEKVFLECVQDMDHENMFWYRQDPGLGLRLIYFSYDVKMKEKGDIPEGYSVSREKKERFSLILESASTNQTSMYLCASRGSGKNTGELFFGEGSRLTVL.